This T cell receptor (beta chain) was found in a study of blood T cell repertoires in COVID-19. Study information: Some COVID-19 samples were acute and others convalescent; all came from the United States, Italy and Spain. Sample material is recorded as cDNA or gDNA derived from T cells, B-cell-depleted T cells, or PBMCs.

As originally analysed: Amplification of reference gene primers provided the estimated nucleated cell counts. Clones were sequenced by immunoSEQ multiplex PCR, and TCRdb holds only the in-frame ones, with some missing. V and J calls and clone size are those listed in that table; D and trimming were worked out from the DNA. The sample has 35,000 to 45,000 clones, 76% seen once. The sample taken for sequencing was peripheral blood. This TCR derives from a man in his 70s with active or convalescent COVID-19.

CDR3 in amino acids: CASSYASLTGVDGYTF. Written as DNA, the CDR3 is TGTGCCAGCAGTTACGCATCCCTGACAGGGGTGGATGGCTACACCTTC. J is TRBJ1-2 and V is TRBV6-5; 8 nucleotides align to TRBD1. The germline V gene has CDR1 MNHEY and CDR2 SVGAGI. This CDR3 has 16 amino acids. V lost 2 bases to trimming and J lost 6 bases; unmatched junction nucleotides: 11.